The present T cell receptor beta chain was sequenced within a study of OX40 agonist ivuxolimab in advanced cancers. Here immunoSEQ multiplex PCR was the method, and the copy in TCRdb shows in-frame clones only, minus some. The sample consists of more than 75,000 clones, 84% of them appearing once. The germline V gene has CDR1 MDHEN and CDR2 SYDVKM. The CDR3 spans 12 residues. Trimming took off 8 bases at V and 6 bases at J, with 11 bases between the two ends. The source was CD4+ or CD8+ T cells sorted from blood, collected in a trial of the OX40 agonist ivuxolimab. The TCR comes from an adult with an advanced solid tumor such as melanoma, head and neck, liver or kidney cancer. V usage is TRBV28 and J usage is TRBJ1-5; D is undetermined. The CDR3 DNA sequence: TGTGCCAGCCAGGCGAACGGTCAGCCCCAGCATTTT. Protein: CASQANGQPQHF.